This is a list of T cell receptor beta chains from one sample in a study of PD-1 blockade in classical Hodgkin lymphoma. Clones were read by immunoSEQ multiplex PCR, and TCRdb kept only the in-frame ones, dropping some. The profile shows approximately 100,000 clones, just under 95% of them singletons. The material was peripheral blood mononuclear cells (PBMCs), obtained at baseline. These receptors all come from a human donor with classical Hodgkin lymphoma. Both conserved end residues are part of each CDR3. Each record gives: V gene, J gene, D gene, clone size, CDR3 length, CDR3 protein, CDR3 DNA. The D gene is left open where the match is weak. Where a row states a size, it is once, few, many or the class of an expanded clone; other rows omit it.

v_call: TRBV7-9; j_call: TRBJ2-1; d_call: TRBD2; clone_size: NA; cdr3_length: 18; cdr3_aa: CASRPRTSGRSSYNEQFF; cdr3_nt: TGTGCCAGCAGACCGAGGACTAGCGGGAGGAGCTCCTACAATGAGCAGTTCTTC
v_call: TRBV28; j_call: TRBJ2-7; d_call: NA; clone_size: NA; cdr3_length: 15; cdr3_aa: CASNRPGRGSYEQYF; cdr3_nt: TGTGCCAGCAATCGCCCTGGACGGGGGTCCTACGAGCAGTACTTC
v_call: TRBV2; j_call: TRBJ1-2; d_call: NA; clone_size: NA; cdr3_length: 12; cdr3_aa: CASTDDYYGYTF; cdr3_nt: TGTGCCAGCACGGACGATTACTATGGCTACACCTTC
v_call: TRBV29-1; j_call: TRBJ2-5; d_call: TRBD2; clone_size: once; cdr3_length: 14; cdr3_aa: CSVAWREFRETQYF; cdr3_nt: TGCAGCGTTGCCTGGCGGGAGTTCAGAGAGACCCAGTACTTC
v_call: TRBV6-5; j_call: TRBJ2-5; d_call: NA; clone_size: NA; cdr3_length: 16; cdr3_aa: CASSYRPGAPGETQYF; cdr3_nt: TGTGCCAGCAGTTACCGCCCCGGGGCCCCGGGGGAGACCCAGTACTTC
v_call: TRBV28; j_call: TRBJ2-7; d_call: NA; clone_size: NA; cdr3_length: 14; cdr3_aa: CASSIRHREREQYF; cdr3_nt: TGTGCCAGCAGCATCCGACACAGGGAGAGAGAGCAGTACTTC
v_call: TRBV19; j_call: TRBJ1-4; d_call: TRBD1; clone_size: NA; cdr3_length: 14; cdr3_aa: CASSIGPGGAELFF; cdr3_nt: TGTGCCAGTAGTATAGGACCAGGGGGCGCGGAACTGTTTTTT
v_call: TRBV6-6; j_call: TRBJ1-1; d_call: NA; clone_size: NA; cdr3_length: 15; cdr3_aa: CASSYGDRMNTEAFF; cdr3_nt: TGTGCCAGCAGTTACGGGGATCGTATGAACACTGAAGCTTTCTTT
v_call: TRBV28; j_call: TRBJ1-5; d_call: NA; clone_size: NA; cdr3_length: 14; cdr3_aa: CASREGIAGQPQHF; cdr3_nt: TGTGCCAGCAGGGAAGGGATTGCAGGTCAGCCCCAGCATTTT
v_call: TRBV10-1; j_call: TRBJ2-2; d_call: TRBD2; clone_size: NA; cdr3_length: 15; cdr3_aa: CASSGLAGRTGELFF; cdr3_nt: TGCGCCAGCAGTGGGCTAGCGGGTCGGACCGGGGAGCTGTTTTTT
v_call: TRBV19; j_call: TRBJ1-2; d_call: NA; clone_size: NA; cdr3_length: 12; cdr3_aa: CASSGQNYGYTF; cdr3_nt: TGTGCCAGTAGTGGGCAGAACTATGGCTACACCTTC
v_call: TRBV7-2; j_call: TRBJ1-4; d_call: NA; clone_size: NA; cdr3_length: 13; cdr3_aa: CASSFGGGEKLFF; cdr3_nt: TGTGCCAGCAGCTTCGGGGGTGGCGAAAAACTGTTTTTT
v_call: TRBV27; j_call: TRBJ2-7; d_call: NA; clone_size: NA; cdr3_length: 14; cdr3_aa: CASMDGRMSYEQYF; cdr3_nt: TGTGCCAGCATGGACGGGAGAATGTCCTACGAGCAGTACTTC
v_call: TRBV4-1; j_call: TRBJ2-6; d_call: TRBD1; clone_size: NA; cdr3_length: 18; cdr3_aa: CASSQSGQGPTGANVLTF; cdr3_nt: TGCGCCAGCAGCCAGAGCGGACAGGGACCTACTGGGGCCAACGTCCTGACTTTC